A selection of T cell receptor beta chains follows, all from one sample in a study of blood T cell repertoires in COVID-19. Profiling relied on immunoSEQ multiplex PCR, and the TCRdb table lists in-frame clones only, not all of them. This sample has 380,000 or so clones, with 81% found just once. The sequenced sample was peripheral blood. Receptors were obtained from a human donor with acute or convalescent COVID-19. The donor label of this sample is uncertain. Each CDR3 is given without its conserved first and last residue. Fields, in order: V gene, clone size, D gene, J gene, CDR3 protein. D genes are given only for firm matches. Clone size is shown for a subset of rows, as once, few, many or a class of expanded clone.

v_gene: TRBV14
abundance: NA
d_gene: NA
j_gene: TRBJ1-6
CDR3aa: ASSLRGARNSPLH

v_gene: TRBV6-1
abundance: NA
d_gene: NA
j_gene: TRBJ1-2
CDR3aa: ASSEYRLYGYT

v_gene: TRBV4-2
abundance: NA
d_gene: TRBD2
j_gene: TRBJ2-7
CDR3aa: ASQKTSGGSYEQY

v_gene: TRBV18
abundance: NA
d_gene: NA
j_gene: TRBJ1-2
CDR3aa: ASSRRESANYGYT

v_gene: TRBV14
abundance: NA
d_gene: NA
j_gene: TRBJ1-3
CDR3aa: ASSRDTSSGNTIY

v_gene: TRBV5-8
abundance: few
d_gene: NA
j_gene: TRBJ2-1
CDR3aa: ASSPRSAKNNEQF

v_gene: TRBV10-3
abundance: NA
d_gene: NA
j_gene: TRBJ2-3
CDR3aa: AISALTGSDTQY

v_gene: TRBV24-1
abundance: NA
d_gene: TRBD1
j_gene: TRBJ2-3
CDR3aa: ATSEGQGALDTQY

v_gene: TRBV5-1
abundance: NA
d_gene: TRBD1
j_gene: TRBJ1-2
CDR3aa: ASSRLDRGIGYT

v_gene: TRBV28
abundance: NA
d_gene: NA
j_gene: TRBJ1-2
CDR3aa: AINRQVGGYT

v_gene: TRBV29-1
abundance: NA
d_gene: NA
j_gene: TRBJ2-3
CDR3aa: SAGTSTDTQY

v_gene: TRBV28
abundance: NA
d_gene: NA
j_gene: TRBJ1-1
CDR3aa: ASSLTPNRNTEAF

v_gene: TRBV6-5
abundance: NA
d_gene: NA
j_gene: TRBJ2-1
CDR3aa: ASSYGGDYNEQF

v_gene: TRBV15
abundance: few
d_gene: TRBD1
j_gene: TRBJ2-7
CDR3aa: ATSRVSTGTREQY

v_gene: TRBV5-1
abundance: NA
d_gene: NA
j_gene: TRBJ2-1
CDR3aa: ASSPQGGGEQF

v_gene: TRBV3-1/TRBV3-2
abundance: NA
d_gene: TRBD2
j_gene: TRBJ2-1
CDR3aa: ASSPRLAGDPRSYNEQF

v_gene: TRBV6-5
abundance: NA
d_gene: NA
j_gene: TRBJ1-6
CDR3aa: ASSFDWSGNSPLH

v_gene: TRBV20-1
abundance: NA
d_gene: NA
j_gene: TRBJ1-1
CDR3aa: SASGRTHYNTEAF

v_gene: TRBV2
abundance: NA
d_gene: NA
j_gene: TRBJ2-3
CDR3aa: ASSVRGSMTDTQY

v_gene: TRBV30
abundance: NA
d_gene: NA
j_gene: TRBJ2-5
CDR3aa: AWKVRGSETQY

v_gene: TRBV5-5
abundance: once
d_gene: TRBD2
j_gene: TRBJ2-7
CDR3aa: ASSRTSGAYEQY

v_gene: TRBV18
abundance: NA
d_gene: TRBD1
j_gene: TRBJ2-2
CDR3aa: ASSSSGQATGELF

v_gene: TRBV6-5
abundance: NA
d_gene: TRBD1
j_gene: TRBJ2-2
CDR3aa: ASRRQGTGELF

v_gene: TRBV2
abundance: NA
d_gene: NA
j_gene: TRBJ1-1
CDR3aa: ASSDSGNTEAF

v_gene: TRBV3-1/TRBV3-2
abundance: NA
d_gene: TRBD2
j_gene: TRBJ2-5
CDR3aa: ASSQVSSGTETQY

v_gene: TRBV9
abundance: NA
d_gene: NA
j_gene: TRBJ2-3
CDR3aa: ASNPVPTSSDTQY

v_gene: TRBV6-5
abundance: NA
d_gene: TRBD1
j_gene: TRBJ1-1
CDR3aa: ASSRQGARTEAF

v_gene: TRBV28
abundance: NA
d_gene: NA
j_gene: TRBJ1-6
CDR3aa: ASSSAGLPLH

v_gene: TRBV5-1
abundance: NA
d_gene: NA
j_gene: TRBJ2-1
CDR3aa: ASSFPGQSYNEQF

v_gene: TRBV30
abundance: NA
d_gene: NA
j_gene: TRBJ1-4
CDR3aa: AWSTGGGGEKLF

v_gene: TRBV5-4
abundance: NA
d_gene: NA
j_gene: TRBJ1-2
CDR3aa: ASSVGAFNYGYT

v_gene: TRBV5-1
abundance: NA
d_gene: TRBD2
j_gene: TRBJ2-3
CDR3aa: ASSPGETSGRTDTQY

v_gene: TRBV30
abundance: NA
d_gene: TRBD2
j_gene: TRBJ2-5
CDR3aa: AWSVPGLAIETQY

v_gene: TRBV18
abundance: NA
d_gene: TRBD2
j_gene: TRBJ2-7
CDR3aa: ASSPGTTGSYEQY

v_gene: TRBV6-1
abundance: NA
d_gene: NA
j_gene: TRBJ2-1
CDR3aa: ASSEGSGRWQGTEQF

v_gene: TRBV4-1
abundance: NA
d_gene: TRBD1
j_gene: TRBJ2-5
CDR3aa: ASSQGGTGSMTQY

v_gene: TRBV29-1
abundance: NA
d_gene: TRBD1
j_gene: TRBJ1-2
CDR3aa: SVIRRGPNYGYT

v_gene: TRBV2
abundance: NA
d_gene: NA
j_gene: TRBJ2-4
CDR3aa: ASSVEQGAKNIQY

v_gene: TRBV29-1
abundance: NA
d_gene: TRBD2
j_gene: TRBJ2-3
CDR3aa: SVEGLAGGPRDTQY

v_gene: TRBV3-1/TRBV3-2
abundance: NA
d_gene: NA
j_gene: TRBJ2-7
CDR3aa: ASSGGTGTSYEQY

v_gene: TRBV9
abundance: NA
d_gene: NA
j_gene: TRBJ2-5
CDR3aa: ASSVGPRWETQY

v_gene: TRBV2
abundance: once
d_gene: NA
j_gene: TRBJ1-3
CDR3aa: ASSTRVGSGNTIY

v_gene: TRBV7-8
abundance: NA
d_gene: TRBD1
j_gene: TRBJ1-1
CDR3aa: ASSLGQGGGRTEAF

v_gene: TRBV19
abundance: once
d_gene: NA
j_gene: TRBJ1-1
CDR3aa: ARSGKLKNTEAF